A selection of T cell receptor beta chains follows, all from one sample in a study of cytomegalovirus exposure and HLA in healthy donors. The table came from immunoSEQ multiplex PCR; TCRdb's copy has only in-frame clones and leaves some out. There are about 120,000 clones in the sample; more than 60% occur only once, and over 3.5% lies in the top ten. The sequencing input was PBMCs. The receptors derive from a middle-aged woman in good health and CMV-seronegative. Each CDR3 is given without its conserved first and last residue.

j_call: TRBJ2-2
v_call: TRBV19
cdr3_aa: ASSQWRVGNTGELF

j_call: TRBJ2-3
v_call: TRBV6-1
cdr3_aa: ASSLTDTQY

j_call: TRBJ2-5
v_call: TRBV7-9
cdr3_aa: ASSRNNQGRETQY

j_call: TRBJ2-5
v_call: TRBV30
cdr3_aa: AWSSGTISGTQY

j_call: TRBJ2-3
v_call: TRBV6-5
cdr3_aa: ASMRGNPTDTQY

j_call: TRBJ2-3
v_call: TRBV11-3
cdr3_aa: ASSPGTSGVNTQY

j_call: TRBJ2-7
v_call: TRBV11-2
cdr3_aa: ASSLRSSYEQY

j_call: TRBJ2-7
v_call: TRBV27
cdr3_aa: ASSVTSGTLSYEQY

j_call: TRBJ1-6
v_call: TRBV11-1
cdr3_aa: ASSPTGTGSSPLH

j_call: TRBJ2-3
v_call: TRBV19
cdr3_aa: ASSIAGGRSDTQY

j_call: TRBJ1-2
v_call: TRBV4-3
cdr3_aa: ASSPRQGLDGYT

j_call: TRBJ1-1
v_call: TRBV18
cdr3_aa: ASSPRENTEAF

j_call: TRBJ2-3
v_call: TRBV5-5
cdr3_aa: ASSFTIAGTKDTQY

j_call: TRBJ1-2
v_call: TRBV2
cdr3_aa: ASSALRTGVGGYT

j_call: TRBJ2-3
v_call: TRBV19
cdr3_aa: ASSTGLAGGYYGTDTQY

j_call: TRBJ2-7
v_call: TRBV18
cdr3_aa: ASSPSGVLYEQY

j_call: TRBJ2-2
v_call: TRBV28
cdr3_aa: ASSWHSLGTGELF